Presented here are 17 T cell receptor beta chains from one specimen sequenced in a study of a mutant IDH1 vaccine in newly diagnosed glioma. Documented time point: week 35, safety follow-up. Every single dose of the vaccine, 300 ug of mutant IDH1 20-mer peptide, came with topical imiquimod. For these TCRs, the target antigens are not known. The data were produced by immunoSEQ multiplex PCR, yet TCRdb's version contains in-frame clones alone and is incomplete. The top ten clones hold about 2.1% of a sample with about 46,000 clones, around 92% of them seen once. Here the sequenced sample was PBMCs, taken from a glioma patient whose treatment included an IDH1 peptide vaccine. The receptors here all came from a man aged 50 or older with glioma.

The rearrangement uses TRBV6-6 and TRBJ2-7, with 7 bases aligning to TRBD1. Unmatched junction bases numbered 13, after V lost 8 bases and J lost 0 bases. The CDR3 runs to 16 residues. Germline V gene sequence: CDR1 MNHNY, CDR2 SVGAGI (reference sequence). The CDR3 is CASRDRDRKNSYEQYF. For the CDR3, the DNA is TGTGCCAGCCGCGACCGGGACAGAAAAAACTCCTACGAGCAGTACTTC.

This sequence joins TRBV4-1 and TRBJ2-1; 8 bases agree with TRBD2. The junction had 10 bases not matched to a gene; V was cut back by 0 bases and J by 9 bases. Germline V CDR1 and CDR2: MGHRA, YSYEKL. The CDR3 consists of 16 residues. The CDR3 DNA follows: TGCGCCAGCAGCCAAGAACCCTCGGGAGGGTTGCTTGAGCAGTTCTTC. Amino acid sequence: CASSQEPSGGLLEQFF.

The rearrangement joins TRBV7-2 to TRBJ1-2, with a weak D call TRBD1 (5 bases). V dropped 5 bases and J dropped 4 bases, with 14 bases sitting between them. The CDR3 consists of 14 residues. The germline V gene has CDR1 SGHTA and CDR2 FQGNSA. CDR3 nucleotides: TGTGCCAGCAGCCGGGACGTTAGTAGCTATGGCTACACCTTC. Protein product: CASSRDVSSYGYTF.

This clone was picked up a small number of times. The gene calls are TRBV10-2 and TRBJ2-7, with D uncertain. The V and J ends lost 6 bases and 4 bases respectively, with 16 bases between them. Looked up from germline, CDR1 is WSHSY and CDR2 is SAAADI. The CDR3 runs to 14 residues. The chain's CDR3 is CASSDPINGYEQYF. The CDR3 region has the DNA TGCGCCAGCAGCGACCCGATCAACGGATACGAGCAGTACTTC.

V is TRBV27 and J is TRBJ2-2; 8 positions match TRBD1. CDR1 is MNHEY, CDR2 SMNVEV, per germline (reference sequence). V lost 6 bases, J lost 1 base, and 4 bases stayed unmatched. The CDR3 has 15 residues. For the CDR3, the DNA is TGTGCCAGCAGGGCACAGGGGGGGAACACCGGGGAGCTGTTTTTT. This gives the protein CASRAQGGNTGELFF.

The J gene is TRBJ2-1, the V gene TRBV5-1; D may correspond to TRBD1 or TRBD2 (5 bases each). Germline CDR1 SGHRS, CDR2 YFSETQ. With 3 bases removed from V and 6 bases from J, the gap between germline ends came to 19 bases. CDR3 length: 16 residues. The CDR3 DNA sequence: TGCGCCAGCAGCTGGAACCCCTTATCGGGGACCAATGAGCAGTTCTTC. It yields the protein CASSWNPLSGTNEQFF.

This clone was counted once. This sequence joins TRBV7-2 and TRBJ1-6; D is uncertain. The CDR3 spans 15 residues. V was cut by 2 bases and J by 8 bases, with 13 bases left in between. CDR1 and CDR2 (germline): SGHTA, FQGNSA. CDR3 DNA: TGTGCCAGCAGCTTACAAAGCAGGCGGGATTCACCCCTCCACTTT. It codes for CASSLQSRRDSPLHF.

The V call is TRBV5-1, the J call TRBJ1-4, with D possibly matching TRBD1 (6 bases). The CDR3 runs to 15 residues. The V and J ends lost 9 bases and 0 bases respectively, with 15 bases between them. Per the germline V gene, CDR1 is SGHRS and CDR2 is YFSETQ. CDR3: CATSRGDSTNEKLFF. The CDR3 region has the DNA TGCGCCACCTCTAGGGGGGATTCAACTAATGAAAAACTGTTTTTT.

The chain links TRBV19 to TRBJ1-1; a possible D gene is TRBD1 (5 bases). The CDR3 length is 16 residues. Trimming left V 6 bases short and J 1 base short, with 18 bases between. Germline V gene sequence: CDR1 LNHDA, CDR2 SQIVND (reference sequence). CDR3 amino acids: CASRTRDRERNTEAFF. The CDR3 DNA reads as TGTGCCAGTAGAACACGGGACCGAGAGAGGAACACTGAAGCTTTCTTT.

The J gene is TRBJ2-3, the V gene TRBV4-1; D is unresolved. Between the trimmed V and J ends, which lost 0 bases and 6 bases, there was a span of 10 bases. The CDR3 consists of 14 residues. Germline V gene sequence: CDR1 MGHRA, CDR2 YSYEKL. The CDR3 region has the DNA TGCGCCAGCAGCCAAGATTGGCCCGGGGATACGCAGTATTTT. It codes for CASSQDWPGDTQYF.

This CDR3 reads CASSLVYEQYF. The CDR3 nucleotides read TGTGCCAGCAGCTTAGTTTACGAGCAGTACTTC. This chain joins TRBV13 and TRBJ2-7; no clear D gene. Trimming pared 1 base from V and 4 bases from J, leaving 2 bases between. The germline gives CDR1 PRHDT, CDR2 FYEKMQ (reference sequence). This CDR3 has 11 residues.

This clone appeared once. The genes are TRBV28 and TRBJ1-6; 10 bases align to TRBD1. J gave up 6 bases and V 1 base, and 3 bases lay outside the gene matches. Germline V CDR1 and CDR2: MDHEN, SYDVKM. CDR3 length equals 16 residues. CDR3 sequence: CASSLYRDRGNSPLHF. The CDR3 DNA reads TGTGCCAGCAGTTTATACCGGGACAGGGGTAATTCACCCCTCCACTTT.

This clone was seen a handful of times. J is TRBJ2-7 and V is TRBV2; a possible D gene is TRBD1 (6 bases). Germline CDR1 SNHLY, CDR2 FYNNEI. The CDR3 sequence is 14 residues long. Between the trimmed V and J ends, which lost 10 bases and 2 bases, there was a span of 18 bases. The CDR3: CAIQWRQETYEQYF. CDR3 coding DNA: TGTGCCATCCAGTGGAGACAGGAGACCTACGAGCAGTACTTC.

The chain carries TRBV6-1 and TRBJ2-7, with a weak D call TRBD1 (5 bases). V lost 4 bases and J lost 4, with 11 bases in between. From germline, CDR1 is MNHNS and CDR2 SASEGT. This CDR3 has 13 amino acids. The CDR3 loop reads CASSGHTGYEQYF. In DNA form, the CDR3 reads TGTGCCAGCAGTGGACATACAGGTTACGAGCAGTACTTC.

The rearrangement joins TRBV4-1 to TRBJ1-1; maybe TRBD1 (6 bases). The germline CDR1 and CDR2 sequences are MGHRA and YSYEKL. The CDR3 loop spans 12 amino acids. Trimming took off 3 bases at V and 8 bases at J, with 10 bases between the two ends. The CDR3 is CASSQDDREAFF. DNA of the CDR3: TGCGCCAGCAGCCAGGATGACAGGGAAGCTTTCTTT.

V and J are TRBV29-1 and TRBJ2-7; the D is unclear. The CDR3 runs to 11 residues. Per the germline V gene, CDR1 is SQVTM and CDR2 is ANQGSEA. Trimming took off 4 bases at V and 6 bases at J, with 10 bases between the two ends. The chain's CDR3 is CSVAWDGEQYF. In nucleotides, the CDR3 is TGCAGCGTTGCATGGGATGGCGAGCAGTACTTC.

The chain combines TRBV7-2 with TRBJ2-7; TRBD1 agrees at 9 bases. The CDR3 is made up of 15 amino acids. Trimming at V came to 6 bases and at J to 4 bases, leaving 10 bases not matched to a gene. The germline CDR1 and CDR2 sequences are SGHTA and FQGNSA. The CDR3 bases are TGTGCCAGCAGGCCACCCGGGACAGGGTTTTACGAGCAGTACTTC. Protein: CASRPPGTGFYEQYF. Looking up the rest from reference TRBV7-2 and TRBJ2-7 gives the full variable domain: GAGVSQSPSNKVTEKGKDVELRCDPISGHTALYWYRQSLGQGLEFLIYFQGNSAPDKSGLPSDRFSAERTGGSVSTLTIQRTQQEDSAVYLCASRPPGTGFYEQYFGPGTRLTVT.